Described below is a single TCR beta chain sequence and its context. As yet, its antigen is unknown. These data are taken from a study of cytomegalovirus exposure and HLA in healthy donors. Study-wide results and limits: Associated with cytomegalovirus, according to the listing, were 150 to 200 TCR beta chains. Reports indicate that TCR beta sequences accurately predicted the HLA-A and HLA-B alleles of most subjects. A later analysis linked a missense DCLRE1C variant to TCR beta V- and J-gene trimming.

60 Vbeta and 13 Jbeta primers were used in PCR. The table came from immunoSEQ multiplex PCR; TCRdb's copy has only in-frame clones and leaves some out. The sample includes under 200,000 clones, 75% to 90% of them seen just once. The CDR3 is 16 amino acids. CDR1 and CDR2 (germline): SGHNT, YENEEA. V was pared by 4 bases and J by 5 bases, with 3 bases of the junction left unmatched. Sample: PBMCs. The receptor comes from a woman aged 50 to 65 in good health and CMV-seropositive. V usage is TRBV11-3 and J usage is TRBJ2-2; TRBD2 agrees at 14 bases. CDR3: CASSSGTSGGTGELFF. The CDR3 bases are TGTGCCAGCAGCTCCGGGACTAGCGGGGGTACCGGGGAGCTGTTTTTT.